The 27 T cell receptor beta chains below all came from one sample that was sequenced in a study of T cell changes during pregnancy in multiple sclerosis. The protocol was immunoSEQ multiplex PCR, while the TCRdb copy is restricted to in-frame clones and leaves out a portion. The table has tens of thousands of clones, roughly 92% seen once. Sequencing was performed on peripheral blood, taken in the second trimester of pregnancy. The receptors derive from a female donor with multiple sclerosis, enrolled in a pregnancy study.

The V and J genes are TRBV5-4 and TRBJ2-1; 16 bases map to TRBD2. The V and J ends lost 3 bases and 8 bases, in that order; junction bases with no gene match: 11. The CDR3 loop spans 18 amino acids. Per the germline V gene, CDR1 is SGHNT and CDR2 is YYREEE (reference sequence). Here the CDR3 reads CASSSGTSGRADWDEQFF. CDR3 bases: TGTGCCAGCAGCTCTGGGACTAGCGGGAGGGCCGACTGGGATGAGCAGTTCTTC.

This chain connects TRBV11-3 to TRBJ2-6; a possible D gene is TRBD1 (7 bases). Per the germline V gene, CDR1 is SGHNT and CDR2 is YENEEA. This CDR3 comprises 16 residues. The V end lost 6 bases, the J end lost 4 bases, and 16 bases lay between the germline ends. CDR3 sequence (DNA): TGTGCCAGCAGGGATCTGACAGGGAGGGGGGCCAACGTCCTGACTTTC. It specifies CASRDLTGRGANVLTF.

The chain employs TRBV12-5 and TRBJ1-1; D is uncertain. Germline-derived CDR1 and CDR2 are LGHNT and FRNRAP. The CDR3 is 14 residues long. Trimming took 2 bases from V and 8 from J, leaving 15 bases between them. CDR3 bases: TGTGCTAGTGGTTTGCCACCGGAGAGTTCCGAAGCTTTCTTT. This sequence encodes CASGLPPESSEAFF.

The J gene is TRBJ2-1, the V gene TRBV4-3, with 8 bases lining up with TRBD2. This CDR3 has 16 residues. In germline, CDR1 is LGHNA, CDR2 YSLEER. With 0 bases clipped from V and 9 bases from J, the junction kept 10 bases outside the gene matches. CDR3 DNA: TGCGCCAGCAGCCAAGATCCACCGGGGGGGCCGGGTGAGCAGTTCTTC. Protein sequence: CASSQDPPGGPGEQFF.

The chain uses TRBV2 and TRBJ2-5, with 7 bases lining up with TRBD2. Germline CDR1 and CDR2: SNHLY and FYNNEI. With V trimmed by 7 bases and J by 4 bases, 12 bases remained unmatched. The CDR3 is made up of 15 amino acids. The CDR3 loop is CASMPAGAELETQYF. CDR3 nucleotides: TGTGCCAGCATGCCGGCGGGAGCGGAATTAGAGACCCAGTACTTC.

The chain recombines TRBV6-6 with TRBJ2-5, with 7 nucleotides matching TRBD1. Germline V gene lookup returns CDR1 MNHNY and CDR2 SVGAGI (reference sequence). The CDR3 totals 13 residues. V was clipped by 7 bases and J by 2 bases; unmatched bases: 4. The CDR3 spells CASNDRVQETQYF. In DNA form, the CDR3 reads TGTGCCAGCAATGACAGGGTACAAGAGACCCAGTACTTC.

The chain joins TRBV1 to TRBJ2-2; TRBD2 is the table's D call, not checked against the DNA. TRBV1 constitutes a pseudogene. The CDR3 is made up of 17 amino acids. The chain's CDR3 is CTSSQDCREVFTGELFF. In nucleotides, the CDR3 is TGCACCAGCAGCCAAGATTGCCGGGAGGTGTTCACCGGGGAGCTGTTTTTT.

This chain uses TRBV9 with TRBJ2-3; 7 bases match TRBD1. Losses at the gene ends were 0 bases for V and 5 bases for J; bases not matched to a gene: 3. Germline assignment: CDR1 SGDLS and CDR2 YYNGEE. CDR3 length: 14 amino acids. CDR3 in amino acids: CASSVEQGKDTQYF. CDR3 DNA: TGTGCCAGCAGCGTAGAACAGGGGAAAGATACGCAGTATTTT.

J is TRBJ2-7 and V is TRBV30, with TRBD1 matching 9 bases. The junction had 6 bases not matched to a gene; V was cut back by 2 bases and J by 4 bases. Germline V CDR1 and CDR2: GTSNPN, SVGIG (reference sequence). CDR3 length: 14 amino acids. CDR3 loop: CAWSSGTGRYEQYF. The CDR3 DNA is TGTGCCTGGAGTTCCGGGACAGGGCGGTACGAGCAGTACTTC.

The genes are TRBV29-1 and TRBJ2-7, with 12 bases fitting TRBD1. Germline V CDR1 and CDR2: SQVTM, ANQGSEA. CDR3 length: 14 residues. Trimming took 6 bases from V and 7 from J; bases not matched to a gene: 10. CDR3: CSVRTGQGAREQYF. The DNA for the CDR3 is TGCAGCGTCAGAACGGGACAGGGGGCGCGGGAGCAGTACTTC.

V and J are TRBV7-2 and TRBJ2-2; D unclear. The CDR3 runs 13 residues. Trimming took 6 bases from V and 1 from J, leaving 6 bases between them. Germline V gives CDR1 SGHTA, CDR2 FQGNSA. As DNA, the CDR3 is TGTGCCAGCAGTTCCCGGAACACCGGGGAGCTGTTTTTT. This codes for CASSSRNTGELFF.

J is TRBJ2-1 and V is TRBV7-3; tentatively, D is TRBD2 (6 bases). Trimming stripped 3 bases from V and 7 bases from J, with 16 bases between. This CDR3 has 15 residues. The germline V gene has CDR1 SGHTA and CDR2 FQGTGA. This chain's CDR3 is CASSLDGSMTNEQFF. CDR3 bases: TGTGCCAGCAGCTTGGACGGGAGTATGACGAATGAGCAGTTCTTC. The full variable domain, completed using reference TRBV7-3 and TRBJ2-1, is GAGVSQTPSNKVTEKGKYVELRCDPISGHTALYWYRQSLGQGPEFLIYFQGTGAADDSGLPNDRFFAVRPEGSVSTLKIQRTERGDSAVYLCASSLDGSMTNEQFFGPGTRLTVL.

V gene TRBV11-2 combines with J gene TRBJ2-1, with 11 bases that match TRBD2. Germline CDR1 and CDR2: SGHAT and FQNNGV. J gave up 0 bases and V 0 bases, and 10 bases lay outside the gene matches. The CDR3 consists of 20 residues. CDR3 coding DNA: TGTGCCAGCAGCTTAGATGCGGGACTAGCGGTCCCGAGCTCCTACAATGAGCAGTTCTTC. Translation: CASSLDAGLAVPSSYNEQFF.

This chain joins TRBV21-1 and TRBJ1-1. TRBV21-1 is a documented pseudogene. This CDR3 comprises 18 residues. CDR3 in amino acids: CALRDRLGPGREDTEAFF. The CDR3 nucleotides read TGTGCCCTTCGGGACCGCCTGGGCCCGGGGAGGGAAGACACTGAAGCTTTCTTT.

The DNA of the CDR3 is TGTGCCAGCAGCGCTACAGGGATTATCGGTCAGCCCCAGCATTTT. Protein sequence: CASSATGIIGQPQHF. The rearrangement joins TRBV7-2 to TRBJ1-5; D may be TRBD1 (6 bases). V was trimmed by 5 bases and J by 6 bases, leaving 17 bases between them. The CDR3 has 15 amino acids. Germline lookup yields CDR1 SGHTA and CDR2 FQGNSA. Variable domain in full (rest from reference TRBV7-2 and TRBJ1-5): GAGVSQSPSNKVTEKGKDVELRCDPISGHTALYWYRQSLGQGLEFLIYFQGNSAPDKSGLPSDRFSAERTGGSVSTLTIQRTQQEDSAVYLCASSATGIIGQPQHFGDGTRLSIL.

This clone was seen once. The genes are TRBV30 and TRBJ2-2, with a tentative D call TRBD2 (6 bases). Germline V gene sequence: CDR1 GTSNPN, CDR2 SVGIG (reference sequence). CDR3 length equals 15 residues. V was cut by 0 bases and J by 6 bases, with 14 bases left in between. The CDR3: CAWSVGGSRAGELFF. CDR3 in DNA: TGTGCCTGGAGTGTAGGAGGGTCCCGGGCCGGGGAGCTGTTTTTT.

The chain couples TRBV6-1 to TRBJ1-4; 11 nucleotides align to TRBD1. Looked up from germline, CDR1 is MNHNS and CDR2 is SASEGT. V gave up 5 bases and J gave up 7 bases; unmatched junction bases: 3. This CDR3 has 14 residues. For the CDR3, the DNA is TGTGCCAGCAGTCGCGGGACAGGGGGTGAAAAACTGTTTTTT. It specifies CASSRGTGGEKLFF.

The CDR3 nucleotides read TGTGCCAGCAGCCCGAGGGGACAGGGTGGGTACGAGCAGTACTTC. This gives the protein CASSPRGQGGYEQYF. The chain uses TRBV7-9 and TRBJ2-7; 9 positions agree with TRBD1. After removal of 5 bases from V and 4 bases from J, the junction contained 9 bases not matched to a gene. The CDR3 totals 15 residues. Germline lookup yields CDR1 SEHNR and CDR2 FQNEAQ (reference sequence).

The rearrangement joins TRBV29-1 to TRBJ2-5, with TRBD2 matching 12 bases. CDR3 size: 17 residues. Germline CDR1 and CDR2: SQVTM and ANQGSEA. V shed 4 bases and J 14 bases; nucleotides not matched to a gene: 23. The CDR3 loop is CSVVMVRTSGTRDPVYF. The CDR3 region has the DNA TGCAGCGTTGTCATGGTACGGACTAGCGGGACAAGAGACCCAGTCTACTTC. The full variable domain, completed using reference TRBV29-1 and TRBJ2-5, is SAVISQKPSRDICQRGTSLTIQCQVDSQVTMMFWYRQQPGQSLTLIATANQGSEATYESGFVIDKFPISRPNLTFSTLTVSNMSPEDSSIYLCSVVMVRTSGTRDPVYFGPGTRLLVL.

This clone was recorded a few times. This chain connects TRBV7-3 to TRBJ1-6; no firm D call. V shed 5 bases and J shed 5 bases, with 7 bases lying between them. The CDR3 length is 13 residues. CDR1 and CDR2 from the germline V gene are SGHTA and FQGTGA. The CDR3 coding sequence is TGTGCCAGCAGCCCGCGCAATAATTCACCCCTCCACTTT. This sequence encodes CASSPRNNSPLHF.

The chain joins TRBV11-3 to TRBJ1-2; D unclear. The V end lost 1 base, the J end lost 2 bases, and 5 bases lay between the germline ends. Germline V gives CDR1 SGHNT, CDR2 YENEEA. The CDR3 length is 13 residues. CDR3 DNA sequence: TGTGCCAGCAGCTTAGCCAGGAACTATGGCTACACCTTC. It translates to CASSLARNYGYTF. Variable domain in full (rest from reference TRBV11-3 and TRBJ1-2): EAGVVQSPRYKIIEKKQPVAFWCNPISGHNTLYWYLQNLGQGPELLIRYENEEAVDDSQLPKDRFSAERLKGVDSTLKIQPAELGDSAVYLCASSLARNYGYTFGSGTRLTVV.

The chain has TRBV4-1 and TRBJ2-1, with 14 bases identical to TRBD2. Germline V gene lookup returns CDR1 MGHRA and CDR2 YSYEKL. The junction had 7 bases not matched to a gene; V was cut back by 0 bases and J by 9 bases. This CDR3 contains 17 residues. CDR3 nucleotide sequence: TGCGCCAGCAGCCAAGAGAGGGGACTAGCGGGAGACAGTGAGCAGTTCTTC. It specifies CASSQERGLAGDSEQFF.

The chain joins TRBV29-1 to TRBJ1-5; 9 bases fit TRBD1. This CDR3 has 14 amino acids. CDR1 and CDR2 from the germline V gene are SQVTM and ANQGSEA. After removal of 6 bases from V and 5 bases from J, the junction contained 8 bases not matched to a gene. CDR3 protein: CSVETGGQDQPQHF. CDR3 bases: TGCAGCGTAGAAACAGGGGGCCAGGATCAGCCCCAGCATTTT.

As to this clone: Other DNA sequences in this specimen translate into the identical CDR3. The chain carries TRBV6-6 and TRBJ1-2, with a weak D call TRBD1 (6 bases). This CDR3 is 13 amino acids long. Germline V gene sequence: CDR1 MNHNY, CDR2 SVGAGI (reference sequence). V lost 7 bases and J 4 bases, leaving 13 bases between the germline ends. CDR3 in amino acids: CASNPTGGYGYTF. In DNA form, the CDR3 reads TGTGCCAGCAACCCGACAGGAGGCTATGGCTACACCTTC.

Here the CDR3 DNA reads TGTGCCAGCAGTCTAGACGAACGACTAGCGGAGTACTTC. Amino acids: CASSLDERLAEYF. The chain employs TRBV28 and TRBJ2-5, with 9 bases identical to TRBD2. Germline-derived CDR1 and CDR2 are MDHEN and SYDVKM. The CDR3 totals 13 residues. Trimming took 5 bases from V and 12 from J; bases not matched to a gene: 10.

The V gene is TRBV28, the J gene TRBJ2-5; 10 nucleotides line up with TRBD1. V lost 9 bases to trimming and J lost 4 bases; unmatched junction nucleotides: 8. The CDR3 totals 14 residues. Germline V CDR1 and CDR2: MDHEN, SYDVKM. The CDR3 coding sequence is TGTGCCAGTGGGACAGGGGTGGGGGGAGAGACCCAGTACTTC. Its translation: CASGTGVGGETQYF. The variable domain in full, with the rest retrieved from reference TRBV28 and TRBJ2-5, is DVKVTQSSRYLVKRTGEKVFLECVQDMDHENMFWYRQDPGLGLRLIYFSYDVKMKEKGDIPEGYSVSREKKERFSLILESASTNQTSMYLCASGTGVGGETQYFGPGTRLLVL.

The chain recombines TRBV6-5 with TRBJ2-5; a weak D match, TRBD1 (5 bases). With 4 bases removed from V and 5 bases from J, the gap between germline ends came to 20 bases. The CDR3 covers 16 residues. Germline V lookup: CDR1 MNHEY, CDR2 SVGAGI. CDR3 protein: CASSFGSGHVPETQYF. As DNA, the CDR3 is TGTGCCAGCAGTTTTGGGTCAGGACACGTACCGGAGACCCAGTACTTC.